A selection of T cell receptor beta chains follows, all from one sample in a study of T-cell reconstitution after alpha-beta-depleted transplantation in children. TCRdb used MiXCR to reprocess the PCR reads, holding one entry per CDR3 protein. Here the sample spans about 78,000 distinct CDR3 sequences, roughly 14% being singletons. The source material was PBMCs, mostly from graft donor cells, sampled 180 days after TCRalphabeta/CD19-depleted stem cell transplant. All receptors come from a male patient aged 2 to 10 who had a stem cell transplant for acute lymphoblastic leukemia, so the T cells may come from the graft donor. CDR3s include the opening cysteine and the closing phenylalanine or tryptophan. A D gene is named only where the DNA matches it firmly.

D gene: NA; J gene: TRBJ2-3; V gene: TRBV7-6; CDR3 protein: CASSLGGLDRNTQYF
D gene: TRBD2; J gene: TRBJ2-3; V gene: TRBV5-1; CDR3 protein: CASSLGGLAATDTQYF
D gene: NA; J gene: TRBJ1-1; V gene: TRBV7-2; CDR3 protein: CASSTIRRTEAFF
D gene: NA; J gene: TRBJ2-3; V gene: TRBV24-1; CDR3 protein: CATSLGGTQYF
D gene: NA; J gene: TRBJ1-1; V gene: TRBV2; CDR3 protein: CASSAGTEAFF
D gene: TRBD1; J gene: TRBJ1-2; V gene: TRBV5-1; CDR3 protein: CASSLQGAGGYTF
D gene: NA; J gene: TRBJ1-4; V gene: TRBV28; CDR3 protein: CASSSYPTEEYEKLFF
D gene: NA; J gene: TRBJ1-1; V gene: TRBV20-1; CDR3 protein: CSAIVDPRGTEAFF
D gene: NA; J gene: TRBJ2-7; V gene: TRBV5-1; CDR3 protein: CASSLVRMRDYEQYF
D gene: TRBD2; J gene: TRBJ2-5; V gene: TRBV7-6; CDR3 protein: CASSLAGLAGAETQYF
D gene: NA; J gene: TRBJ2-1; V gene: TRBV12-3/TRBV12-4; CDR3 protein: CASSLLAEQFF
D gene: NA; J gene: TRBJ2-7; V gene: TRBV5-1; CDR3 protein: CASSYGTLYEQYF
D gene: NA; J gene: TRBJ1-2; V gene: TRBV5-6; CDR3 protein: CASSTGVDYGYTF
D gene: TRBD1; J gene: TRBJ1-4; V gene: TRBV11-2; CDR3 protein: CASSFSTGDEKLFF
D gene: NA; J gene: TRBJ1-1; V gene: TRBV11-2; CDR3 protein: CASSAQGNTEAFF
D gene: TRBD2; J gene: TRBJ2-3; V gene: TRBV4-2; CDR3 protein: CASSQGGSGRSNTQYF
D gene: NA; J gene: TRBJ2-4; V gene: TRBV20-1; CDR3 protein: CSARVGLRAVAKNIQYF
D gene: TRBD1; J gene: TRBJ2-1; V gene: TRBV10-3; CDR3 protein: CAAQLTGEDNEQFF
D gene: NA; J gene: TRBJ2-5; V gene: TRBV20-1; CDR3 protein: CSASGRGEETQYF
D gene: TRBD2; J gene: TRBJ2-5; V gene: TRBV20-1; CDR3 protein: CSARVSRGGTQYF
D gene: NA; J gene: TRBJ2-7; V gene: TRBV20-1; CDR3 protein: CSARERGEGYEQYF
D gene: TRBD2; J gene: TRBJ2-7; V gene: TRBV28; CDR3 protein: CASSPIPGGTSYEQYF
D gene: NA; J gene: TRBJ1-1; V gene: TRBV28; CDR3 protein: CASSSPGAGNTEAFF
D gene: NA; J gene: TRBJ2-7; V gene: TRBV7-9; CDR3 protein: CASSLRQEQYF
D gene: NA; J gene: TRBJ2-4; V gene: TRBV7-2; CDR3 protein: CASSFTGSLAKNIQYF
D gene: NA; J gene: TRBJ2-3; V gene: TRBV5-1; CDR3 protein: CASSLTDTQYF
D gene: TRBD2; J gene: TRBJ2-2; V gene: TRBV4-3; CDR3 protein: CASSQTSATGELFF
D gene: NA; J gene: TRBJ1-1; V gene: TRBV7-8; CDR3 protein: CASSSWASNTEAFF
D gene: NA; J gene: TRBJ2-3; V gene: TRBV18; CDR3 protein: CASSPPLDTQYF
D gene: NA; J gene: TRBJ2-5; V gene: TRBV7-2; CDR3 protein: CASSLTGHVLGTQYF
D gene: NA; J gene: TRBJ2-3; V gene: TRBV6-2/TRBV6-3; CDR3 protein: CASSYSRSKNTQYF
D gene: TRBD1; J gene: TRBJ2-2; V gene: TRBV7-9; CDR3 protein: CASSSNRGTGELFF
D gene: TRBD1; J gene: TRBJ2-7; V gene: TRBV5-1; CDR3 protein: CASSYFLPGQARSYEQYF
D gene: NA; J gene: TRBJ2-1; V gene: TRBV12-3/TRBV12-4; CDR3 protein: CASSLSGGGGPYNEQFF
D gene: NA; J gene: TRBJ1-2; V gene: TRBV27; CDR3 protein: CASSLGIGPYGYTF
D gene: TRBD1; J gene: TRBJ2-7; V gene: TRBV12-3/TRBV12-4; CDR3 protein: CASSLRTGNKQYF
D gene: NA; J gene: TRBJ2-3; V gene: TRBV28; CDR3 protein: CASSRLRSSTDTQYF
D gene: NA; J gene: TRBJ2-7; V gene: TRBV4-3; CDR3 protein: CASSQGRTREQYF
D gene: NA; J gene: TRBJ2-7; V gene: TRBV20-1; CDR3 protein: CSAKRHPGYEQYF
D gene: TRBD1; J gene: TRBJ2-6; V gene: TRBV11-1; CDR3 protein: CASSSGQRFNSGANVLTF
D gene: NA; J gene: TRBJ1-1; V gene: TRBV29-1; CDR3 protein: CSVDLSMNTEAFF
D gene: NA; J gene: TRBJ2-2; V gene: TRBV9; CDR3 protein: CASSVYWVQGPGELFF